The T cell receptor beta chain described here comes from a study of shared clonotypes between healthy human individuals. V lost 6 bases and J lost 10, with 13 bases in between. The CDR3 is 12 residues long. The V gene's germline CDR1 is MNHEY and CDR2 SMNVEV (reference sequence). Measured with immunoSEQ multiplex PCR; TCRdb has only the in-frame clones, and not every one. The repertoire holds millions of clones, with 90% to 95% as singletons. This clone was seen once. The chain joins TRBV27 to TRBJ2-1, with a tentative D call TRBD2 (6 bases). The sequenced sample consisted of naive CD4+ T cells sorted from blood. Regarding subset: CD45RA+ positively selected. The clonotype was recovered from a man aged 18 to 35 in good health. CDR3 bases: TGTGCCAGCAGGGGGGGAGCAGCGGAGCAGTTCTTC. Translating gives CASRGGAAEQFF.